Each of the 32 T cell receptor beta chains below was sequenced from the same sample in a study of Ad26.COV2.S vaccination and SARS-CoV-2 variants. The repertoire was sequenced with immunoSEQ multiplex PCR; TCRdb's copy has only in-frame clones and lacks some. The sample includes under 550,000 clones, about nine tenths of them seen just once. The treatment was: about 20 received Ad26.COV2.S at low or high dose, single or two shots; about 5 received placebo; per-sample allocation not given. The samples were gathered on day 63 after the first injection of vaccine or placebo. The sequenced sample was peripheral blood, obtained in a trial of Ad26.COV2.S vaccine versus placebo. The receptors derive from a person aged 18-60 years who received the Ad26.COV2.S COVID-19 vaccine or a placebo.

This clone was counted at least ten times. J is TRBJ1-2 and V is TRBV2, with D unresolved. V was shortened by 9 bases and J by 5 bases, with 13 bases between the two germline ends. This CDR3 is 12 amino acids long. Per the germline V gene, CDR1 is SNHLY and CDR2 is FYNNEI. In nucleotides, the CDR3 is TGTGCCAGAGAGACCAAGGGTTATGGCTACACCTTC. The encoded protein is CARETKGYGYTF.

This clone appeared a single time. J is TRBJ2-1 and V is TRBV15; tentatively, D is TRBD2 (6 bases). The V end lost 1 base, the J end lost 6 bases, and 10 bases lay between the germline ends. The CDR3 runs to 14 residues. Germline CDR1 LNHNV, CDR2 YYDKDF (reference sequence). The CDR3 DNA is TGTGCCACCAGCAGAGGGGATAGCGGCAATGAGCAGTTCTTC. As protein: CATSRGDSGNEQFF.

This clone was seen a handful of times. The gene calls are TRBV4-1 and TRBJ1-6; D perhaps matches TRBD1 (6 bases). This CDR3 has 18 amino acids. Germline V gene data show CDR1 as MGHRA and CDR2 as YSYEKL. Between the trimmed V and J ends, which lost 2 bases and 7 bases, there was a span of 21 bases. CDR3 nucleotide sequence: TGCGCCAGCAGCCAATTTGGGAACACCGGGACAAGAAATTCACCCCTCCACTTT. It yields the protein CASSQFGNTGTRNSPLHF.

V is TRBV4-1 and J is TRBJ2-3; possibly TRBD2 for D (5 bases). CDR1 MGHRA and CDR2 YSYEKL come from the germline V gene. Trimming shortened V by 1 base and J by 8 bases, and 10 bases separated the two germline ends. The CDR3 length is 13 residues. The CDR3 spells CASSQGQRGTQYF. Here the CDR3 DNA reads TGCGCCAGCAGCCAAGGGCAACGGGGTACGCAGTATTTT.

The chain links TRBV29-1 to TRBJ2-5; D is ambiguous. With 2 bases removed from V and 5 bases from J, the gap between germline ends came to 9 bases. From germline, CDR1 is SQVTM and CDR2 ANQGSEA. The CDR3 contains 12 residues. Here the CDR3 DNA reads TGCAGCGTTGAACTGAGTTTTGAGACCCAGTACTTC. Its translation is CSVELSFETQYF.

CDR3 coding DNA: TGTGCCACCGCGGTGGGGGGGGCGCGTCAGCCCCAGCATTTT. Its protein is CATAVGGARQPQHF. The gene calls are TRBV19 and TRBJ1-5; possibly TRBD1 for D (6 bases). The CDR3 covers 14 residues. Trimming removed 10 bases at V and 6 bases at J, with 19 bases between. Germline CDR1 reads LNHDA; CDR2 reads SQIVND (reference sequence).

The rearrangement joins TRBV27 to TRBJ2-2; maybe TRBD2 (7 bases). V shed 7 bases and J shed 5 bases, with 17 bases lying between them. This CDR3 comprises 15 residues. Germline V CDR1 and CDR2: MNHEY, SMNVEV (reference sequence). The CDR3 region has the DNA TGTGCCAGCACCTCTGGGGGGGGCATAACCGGGGAGCTGTTTTTT. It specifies CASTSGGGITGELFF.

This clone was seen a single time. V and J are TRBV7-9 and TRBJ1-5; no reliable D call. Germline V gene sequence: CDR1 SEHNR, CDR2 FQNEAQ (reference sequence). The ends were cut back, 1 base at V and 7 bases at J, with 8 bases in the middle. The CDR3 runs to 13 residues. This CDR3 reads CASSLGHGQPQHF. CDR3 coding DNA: TGTGCCAGCAGCTTAGGCCATGGCCAGCCCCAGCATTTT.

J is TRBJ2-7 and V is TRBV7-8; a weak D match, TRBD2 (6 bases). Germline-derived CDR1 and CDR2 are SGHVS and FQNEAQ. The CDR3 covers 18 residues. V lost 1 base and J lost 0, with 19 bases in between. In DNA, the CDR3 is TGTGCCAGCAGCTTAGAGGGGTTGGGACTTACGAGCTCCTACGAGCAGTACTTC. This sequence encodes CASSLEGLGLTSSYEQYF. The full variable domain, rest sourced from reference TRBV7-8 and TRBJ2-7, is GAGVSQSPRYKVAKRGQDVALRCDPISGHVSLFWYQQALGQGPEFLTYFQNEAQLDKSGLPSDRFFAERPEGSVSTLKIQRTQQEDSAVYLCASSLEGLGLTSSYEQYFGPGTRLTVT.

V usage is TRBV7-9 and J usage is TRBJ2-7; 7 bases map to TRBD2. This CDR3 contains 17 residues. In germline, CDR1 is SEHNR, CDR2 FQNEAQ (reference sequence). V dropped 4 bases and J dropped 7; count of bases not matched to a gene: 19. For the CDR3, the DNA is TGTGCCAGCAGCTCCCTCGAGGGAGGGAGGTCCGTGGGAGAGCAGTACTTC. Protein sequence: CASSSLEGGRSVGEQYF.

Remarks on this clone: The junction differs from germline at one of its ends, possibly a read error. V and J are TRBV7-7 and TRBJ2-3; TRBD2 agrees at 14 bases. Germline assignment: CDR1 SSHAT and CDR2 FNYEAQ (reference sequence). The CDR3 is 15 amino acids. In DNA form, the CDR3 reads TGTGCTAGCAGCTTGGGACTAGCGGGAGCAGATACGCAGTATTTT. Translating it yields CASSLGLAGADTQYF.

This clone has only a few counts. The CDR3 nucleotides read TGTGCCAGCAGCGGCATACAGGGGGCGGGGGAGACCCAGTACTTC. Encoded protein: CASSGIQGAGETQYF. The rearrangement joins TRBV7-6 to TRBJ2-5, with 9 bases aligning to TRBD1. This CDR3 has 15 residues. Germline V gives CDR1 SGHVS, CDR2 FNYEAQ. V lost 5 bases, J lost 5 bases, and 9 bases stayed unmatched.

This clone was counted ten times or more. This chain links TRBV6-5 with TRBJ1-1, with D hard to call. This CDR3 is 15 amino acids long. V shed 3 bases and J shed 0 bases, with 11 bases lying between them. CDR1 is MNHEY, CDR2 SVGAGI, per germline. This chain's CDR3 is CASSYITVMNTEAFF. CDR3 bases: TGTGCCAGCAGTTATATTACAGTCATGAACACTGAAGCTTTCTTT.

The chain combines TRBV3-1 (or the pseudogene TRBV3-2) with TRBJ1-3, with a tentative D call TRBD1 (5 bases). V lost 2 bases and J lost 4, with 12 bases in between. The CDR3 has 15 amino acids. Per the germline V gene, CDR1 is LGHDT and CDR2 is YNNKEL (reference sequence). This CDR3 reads CASSQTAGNGNTIYF. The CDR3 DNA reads TGTGCCAGCAGCCAAACCGCAGGGAACGGAAACACCATATATTTT.

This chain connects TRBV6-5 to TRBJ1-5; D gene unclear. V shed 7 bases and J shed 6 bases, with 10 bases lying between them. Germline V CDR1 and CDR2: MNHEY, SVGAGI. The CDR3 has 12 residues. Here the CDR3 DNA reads TGTGCCAGCAACTACGTAGGTCAGCCCCAGCATTTT. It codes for CASNYVGQPQHF.

The CDR3 DNA sequence: TGTGCCAGCAGCAGATCTACAGGGTGGGCTGAAGCTTTCTTT. Protein sequence: CASSRSTGWAEAFF. The chain is built from TRBV6-5 and TRBJ1-1; maybe TRBD1 (6 bases). Trimming stripped 6 bases from V and 6 bases from J, with 17 bases between. Per the germline V gene, CDR1 is MNHEY and CDR2 is SVGAGI. The CDR3 extends over 14 amino acids.

The CDR3 spells CASSVLTLGEQFF. CDR3 in DNA: TGTGCCAGCAGCGTACTTACCCTTGGAGAGCAGTTCTTC. This chain uses TRBV9 with TRBJ2-1; D not certain. CDR3 size: 13 residues. The V end lost 1 base, the J end lost 10 bases, and 12 bases lay between the germline ends. CDR1 SGDLS and CDR2 YYNGEE come from the germline V gene. Together with reference TRBV9 and TRBJ2-1, the CDR3 gives the full variable domain: DSGVTQTPKHLITATGQRVTLRCSPRSGDLSVYWYQQSLDQGLQFLIQYYNGEERAKGNILERFSAQQFPDLHSELNLSSLELGDSALYFCASSVLTLGEQFFGPGTRLTVL.

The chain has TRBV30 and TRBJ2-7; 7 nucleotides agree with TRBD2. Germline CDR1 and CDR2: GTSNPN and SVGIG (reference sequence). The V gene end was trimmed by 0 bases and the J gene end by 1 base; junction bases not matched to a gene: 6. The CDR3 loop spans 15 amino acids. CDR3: CAWSVGGTYSYEQYF. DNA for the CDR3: TGTGCCTGGAGTGTCGGGGGGACGTATTCCTACGAGCAGTACTTC.

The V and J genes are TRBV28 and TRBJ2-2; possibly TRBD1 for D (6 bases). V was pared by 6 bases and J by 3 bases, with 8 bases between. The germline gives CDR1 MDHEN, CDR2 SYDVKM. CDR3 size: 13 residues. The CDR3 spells CASSGQYTGELFF. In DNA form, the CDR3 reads TGTGCCAGCAGCGGACAGTACACCGGGGAGCTGTTTTTT.

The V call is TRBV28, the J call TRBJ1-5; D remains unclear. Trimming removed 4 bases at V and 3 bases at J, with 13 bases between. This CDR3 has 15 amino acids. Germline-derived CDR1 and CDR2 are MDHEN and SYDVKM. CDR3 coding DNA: TGTGCCAGCAGTTCGCCCACAGCCGACAATCAGCCCCAGCATTTT. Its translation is CASSSPTADNQPQHF.

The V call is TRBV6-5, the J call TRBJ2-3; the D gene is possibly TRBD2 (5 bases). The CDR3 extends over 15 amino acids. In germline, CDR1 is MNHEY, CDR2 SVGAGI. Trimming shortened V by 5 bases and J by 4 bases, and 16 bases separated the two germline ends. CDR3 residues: CASSRLAGPADTQYF. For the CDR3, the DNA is TGTGCCAGCAGTCGCTTGGCGGGTCCGGCAGATACGCAGTATTTT.

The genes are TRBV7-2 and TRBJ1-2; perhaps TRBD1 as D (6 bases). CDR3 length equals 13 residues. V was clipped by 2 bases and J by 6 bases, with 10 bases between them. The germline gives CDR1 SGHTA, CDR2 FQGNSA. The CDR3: CASSLMGGDGYTF. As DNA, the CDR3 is TGTGCCAGCAGCTTAATGGGGGGCGATGGCTACACCTTC.

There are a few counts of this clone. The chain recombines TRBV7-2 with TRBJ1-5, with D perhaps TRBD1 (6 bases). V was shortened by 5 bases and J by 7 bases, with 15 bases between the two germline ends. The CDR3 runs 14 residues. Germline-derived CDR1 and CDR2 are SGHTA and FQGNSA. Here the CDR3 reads CASSQGSKGQPQHF. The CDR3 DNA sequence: TGTGCCAGCAGCCAGGGGTCAAAAGGGCAGCCCCAGCATTTT.

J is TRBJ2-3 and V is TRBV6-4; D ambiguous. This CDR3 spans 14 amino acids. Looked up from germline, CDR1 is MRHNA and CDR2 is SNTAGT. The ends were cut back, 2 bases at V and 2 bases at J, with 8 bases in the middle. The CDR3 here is CASSDRLFTDTQYF. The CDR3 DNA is TGTGCCAGCAGTGACAGGCTCTTCACAGATACGCAGTATTTT.

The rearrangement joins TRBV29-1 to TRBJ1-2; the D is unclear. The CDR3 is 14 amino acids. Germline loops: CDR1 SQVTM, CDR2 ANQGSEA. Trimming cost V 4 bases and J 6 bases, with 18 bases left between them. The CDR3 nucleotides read TGCAGCGTTGGACTTTTAATTGTCGGGAATGGCTACACCTTC. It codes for CSVGLLIVGNGYTF.

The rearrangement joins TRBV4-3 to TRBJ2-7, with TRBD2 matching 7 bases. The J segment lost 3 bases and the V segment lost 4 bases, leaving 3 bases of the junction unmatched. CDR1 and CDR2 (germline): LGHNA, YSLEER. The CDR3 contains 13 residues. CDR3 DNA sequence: TGCGCCAGCAGCCGAGGACTAGACTACGAGCAGTACTTC. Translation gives CASSRGLDYEQYF.

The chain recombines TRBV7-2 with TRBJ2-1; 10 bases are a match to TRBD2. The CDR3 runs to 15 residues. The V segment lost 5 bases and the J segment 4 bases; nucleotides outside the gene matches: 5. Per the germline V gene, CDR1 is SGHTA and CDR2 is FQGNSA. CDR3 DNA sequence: TGTGCCAGCAGCACCGTAGCGGGGGGTTACAATGAGCAGTTCTTC. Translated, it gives CASSTVAGGYNEQFF.

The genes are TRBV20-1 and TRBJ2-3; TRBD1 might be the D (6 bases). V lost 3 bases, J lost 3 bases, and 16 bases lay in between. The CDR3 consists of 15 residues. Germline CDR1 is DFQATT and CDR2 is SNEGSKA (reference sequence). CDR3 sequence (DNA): TGCAGTGCTAGTATACGGAGTAGGGGGACAGATACGCAGTATTTT. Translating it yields CSASIRSRGTDTQYF.

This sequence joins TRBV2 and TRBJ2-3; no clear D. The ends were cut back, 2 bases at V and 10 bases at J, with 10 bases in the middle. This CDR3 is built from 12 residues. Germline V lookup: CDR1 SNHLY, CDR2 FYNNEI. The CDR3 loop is CASSEQARAQYF. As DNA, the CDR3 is TGTGCCAGCAGTGAACAGGCAAGGGCGCAGTATTTT.

CDR3 residues: CASSDWGGRDSYEQYF. The CDR3 DNA sequence: TGTGCCAGCAGTGATTGGGGGGGGAGGGACTCCTACGAGCAGTACTTC. The gene calls are TRBV25-1 and TRBJ2-7, with 7 bases lining up with TRBD2. J was trimmed by 0 bases and V by 3 bases; bases with no gene match: 8. The CDR3 has 16 amino acids. The V gene's germline CDR1 is MGHDK and CDR2 SYGVNS.

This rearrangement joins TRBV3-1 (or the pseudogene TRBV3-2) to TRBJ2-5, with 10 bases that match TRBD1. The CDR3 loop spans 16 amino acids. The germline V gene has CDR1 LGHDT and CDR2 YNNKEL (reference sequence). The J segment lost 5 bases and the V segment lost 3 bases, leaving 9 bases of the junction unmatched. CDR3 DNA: TGTGCCAGCAGCCATATACCGGGACAGGGGACTGAGACCCAGTACTTC. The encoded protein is CASSHIPGQGTETQYF.

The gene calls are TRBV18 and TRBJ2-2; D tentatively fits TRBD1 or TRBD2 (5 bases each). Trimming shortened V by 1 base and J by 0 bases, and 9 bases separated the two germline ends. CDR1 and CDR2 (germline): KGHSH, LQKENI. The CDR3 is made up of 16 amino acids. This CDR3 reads CASSPQRDANTGELFF. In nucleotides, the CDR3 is TGTGCCAGCTCACCACAACGGGACGCGAACACCGGGGAGCTGTTTTTT.